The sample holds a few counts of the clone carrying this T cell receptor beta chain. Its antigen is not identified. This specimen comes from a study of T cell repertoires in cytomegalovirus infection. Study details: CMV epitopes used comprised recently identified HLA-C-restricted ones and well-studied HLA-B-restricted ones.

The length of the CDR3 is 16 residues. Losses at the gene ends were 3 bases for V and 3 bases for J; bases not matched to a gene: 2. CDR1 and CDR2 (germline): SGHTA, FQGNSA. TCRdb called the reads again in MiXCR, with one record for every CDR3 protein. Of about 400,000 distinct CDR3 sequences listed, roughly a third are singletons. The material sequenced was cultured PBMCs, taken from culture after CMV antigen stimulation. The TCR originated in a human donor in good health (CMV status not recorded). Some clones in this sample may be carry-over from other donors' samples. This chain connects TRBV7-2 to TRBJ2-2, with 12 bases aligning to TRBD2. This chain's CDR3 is CASSFLAGGDTGELFF. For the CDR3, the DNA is TGTGCCAGCAGCTTTCTAGCGGGAGGGGACACCGGGGAGCTGTTTTTT.